The 18 T cell receptor beta chains presented below share a single source sample, sequenced in a study of blood T cell repertoires in COVID-19. Assay used: immunoSEQ multiplex PCR; TCRdb lists only in-frame clones, some missing. This table has approximately 170,000 clones, more than 70% appearing once. Sequenced: peripheral blood. The receptors come from a woman of 80 years or more with active or convalescent COVID-19.

This rearrangement joins TRBV5-1 to TRBJ2-7; 9 bases agree with TRBD1. V gave up 4 bases and J gave up 3 bases; unmatched junction bases: 8. CDR3 length: 15 amino acids. Germline V gene sequence: CDR1 SGHRS, CDR2 YFSETQ. CDR3 sequence (DNA): TGCGCCAGCAGCCCTAGGGGGACAGGGCTCTACGAGCAGTACTTC. This encodes CASSPRGTGLYEQYF.

The chain links TRBV18 to TRBJ1-1; unclear D gene. CDR3 length: 13 residues. V shed 6 bases and J shed 4 bases, with 12 bases lying between them. The germline CDR1 and CDR2 sequences are KGHSH and LQKENI. This CDR3 reads CASSLAESTEAFF. As DNA, the CDR3 is TGTGCCAGCTCTCTCGCGGAGAGCACTGAAGCTTTCTTT.

J is TRBJ2-7 and V is TRBV5-1; perhaps TRBD2 as D (6 bases). Germline V gene data show CDR1 as SGHRS and CDR2 as YFSETQ. Trimming took off 4 bases at V and 5 bases at J, with 16 bases between the two ends. CDR3 length: 14 amino acids. The CDR3 here is CASSTVGGKHEQYF. CDR3 coding DNA: TGCGCCAGCAGCACTGTGGGCGGGAAACACGAGCAGTACTTC.

The V and J genes are TRBV6-5 and TRBJ2-3, with a possible D match to TRBD1 (5 bases). The CDR3 has 15 amino acids. Germline CDR1 reads MNHEY; CDR2 reads SVGAGI. V was trimmed by 8 bases and J by 0 bases, leaving 15 bases between them. The CDR3 loop reads CASYEGAYSTDTQYF. CDR3 coding DNA: TGTGCCAGCTACGAAGGGGCGTATAGCACAGATACGCAGTATTTT.

The rearrangement uses TRBV27 and TRBJ2-7, with 9 bases lining up with TRBD1. Germline V gene data show CDR1 as MNHEY and CDR2 as SMNVEV (reference sequence). This CDR3 has 18 amino acids. V gave up 2 bases and J gave up 3 bases; unmatched junction bases: 14. Written as DNA, the CDR3 is TGTGCCAGCAGTTTACATTCTTCCGGGACAGGGTACAGCTACGAGCAGTACTTC. Its translation is CASSLHSSGTGYSYEQYF.

This chain joins TRBV19 and TRBJ2-1, with a possible D match to TRBD1 (6 bases). The germline CDR1 and CDR2 sequences are LNHDA and SQIVND (reference sequence). Deletions cut 1 base from V and 5 bases from J, with 9 bases between. CDR3 length: 14 residues. CDR3 coding DNA: TGTGCCAGTAGTATAGGGACAGCCAACAATGAGCAGTTCTTC. Protein sequence: CASSIGTANNEQFF.

The rearrangement joins TRBV6-5 to TRBJ2-2; D unresolved. V lost 2 bases to trimming and J lost 6 bases, with 7 bases between them. The CDR3 is 13 residues long. The germline V gene encodes CDR1 MNHEY and CDR2 SVGAGI. CDR3 loop: CASSYRTPGELFF. The CDR3 bases are TGTGCCAGCAGTTACCGTACACCCGGGGAGCTGTTTTTT.

This clone was counted once. V and J are TRBV3-1 (or the pseudogene TRBV3-2) and TRBJ1-3; D remains unclear. The CDR3 is 17 amino acids. The germline V and J ends were trimmed by 4 bases and 0 bases, with 16 bases remaining between them. Germline CDR1 LGHDT, CDR2 YNNKEL (reference sequence). CDR3: CASSPRWNPPSGNTIYF. In DNA, the CDR3 is TGTGCCAGCAGCCCCAGGTGGAACCCACCCTCTGGAAACACCATATATTTT.

The V call is TRBV5-1, the J call TRBJ2-2; D is unclear. Trimming removed 6 bases at V and 5 bases at J, with 8 bases between. Per germline, CDR1 SGHRS and CDR2 YFSETQ. The CDR3 spans 12 residues. The CDR3 loop is CASKFRTGELFF. The CDR3 DNA reads as TGCGCCAGCAAGTTTAGAACCGGGGAGCTGTTTTTT. Based on the CDR3 plus reference TRBV5-1 and TRBJ2-2, the full variable domain is KAGVTQTPRYLIKTRGQQVTLSCSPISGHRSVSWYQQTPGQGLQFLFEYFSETQRNKGNFPGRFSGRQFSNSRSEMNVSTLELGDSALYLCASKFRTGELFFGEGSRLTVL.

This clone was found once. This sequence joins TRBV3-1 (or the pseudogene TRBV3-2) and TRBJ2-5; 13 bases match TRBD2. The germline V gene has CDR1 LGHDT and CDR2 YNNKEL (reference sequence). V shed 4 bases and J 2 bases; nucleotides not matched to a gene: 10. The CDR3 has 18 residues. The chain's CDR3 is CASSPAPGTSGVQETQYF. In DNA form, the CDR3 reads TGTGCCAGCAGCCCTGCCCCCGGGACTAGCGGGGTTCAAGAGACCCAGTACTTC.

The rearrangement joins TRBV5-4 to TRBJ1-2; D might be TRBD1 (6 bases). Germline-derived CDR1 and CDR2 are SGHNT and YYREEE (reference sequence). V was trimmed by 5 bases and J by 2 bases, leaving 16 bases between them. The CDR3 is 15 residues long. As DNA, the CDR3 is TGTGCCAGCAGACCGGGCGGGGGGCAGAACTATGGCTACACCTTC. Protein sequence: CASRPGGGQNYGYTF.

This chain links TRBV7-9 with TRBJ2-4, with D possibly TRBD2 on 7 matching bases. CDR3 length equals 15 residues. Deletions cut 0 bases from V and 4 bases from J, with 10 bases between. Per the germline V gene, CDR1 is SEHNR and CDR2 is FQNEAQ (reference sequence). The CDR3 region is CASSLAGGGKNIQYF. The CDR3 DNA is TGTGCCAGCAGCTTAGCGGGAGGGGGGAAAAACATTCAGTACTTC.

This clone came up a few times. The chain combines TRBV5-1 with TRBJ1-6, with no clear D. Trimming took off 4 bases at V and 10 bases at J, with 15 bases between the two ends. The CDR3 contains 14 residues. The V gene's germline CDR1 is SGHRS and CDR2 YFSETQ. The CDR3 sequence: CASSLDPGNSPLHF. CDR3 coding DNA: TGCGCCAGCAGCCTGGACCCGGGGAACTCACCCCTCCACTTT.

This chain joins TRBV11-2 and TRBJ1-1; 9 positions match TRBD1. The CDR3 is 15 residues long. Germline CDR1 SGHAT, CDR2 FQNNGV. The V segment lost 6 bases and the J segment 1 base; nucleotides outside the gene matches: 6. The CDR3 here is CASRTGGRRNTEAFF. Here the CDR3 DNA reads TGTGCCAGCAGGACAGGGGGGAGAAGGAACACTGAAGCTTTCTTT.

This clone was recorded a few times. V usage is TRBV9 and J usage is TRBJ1-3; 7 bases line up with TRBD1. The CDR3 totals 14 residues. V trimming: 3 bases; J trimming: 4 bases; junction bases outside the gene matches: 4. The V gene's germline CDR1 is SGDLS and CDR2 YYNGEE. The CDR3 nucleotides are TGTGCCAGCAGCGGTGGGACAGCAGGAAACACCATATATTTT. It yields the protein CASSGGTAGNTIYF.

The rearrangement joins TRBV28 to TRBJ1-1; D is uncertain. Trimming took 4 bases from V and 3 from J, leaving 6 bases between them. The CDR3 runs 12 residues. In germline, CDR1 is MDHEN, CDR2 SYDVKM. CDR3: CASSSGYTEAFF. CDR3 in DNA: TGTGCCAGCAGTTCAGGTTACACTGAAGCTTTCTTT.

This clone has at least ten counts. This chain joins TRBV20-1 and TRBJ2-7, with TRBD1 as a possible D gene (6 bases). Trimming stripped 3 bases from V and 2 bases from J, with 14 bases between. Germline lookup yields CDR1 DFQATT and CDR2 SNEGSKA (reference sequence). CDR3 length: 14 amino acids. CDR3 in amino acids: CSASDGQWPYEQYF. In DNA form, the CDR3 reads TGCAGTGCTAGTGACGGACAGTGGCCCTACGAGCAGTACTTC.

The V and J genes are TRBV5-1 and TRBJ1-2, with 8 bases identical to TRBD1. CDR1 SGHRS and CDR2 YFSETQ come from the germline V gene. The junction had 17 bases not matched to a gene; V was cut back by 0 bases and J by 4 bases. The CDR3 is made up of 19 amino acids. The chain's CDR3 is CASSLAISDRDLTGYGYTF. DNA for the CDR3: TGCGCCAGCAGCTTGGCGATCTCGGACAGGGACTTGACTGGCTATGGCTACACCTTC. The entire variable domain, with the rest obtained from reference TRBV5-1 and TRBJ1-2, is as follows: KAGVTQTPRYLIKTRGQQVTLSCSPISGHRSVSWYQQTPGQGLQFLFEYFSETQRNKGNFPGRFSGRQFSNSRSEMNVSTLELGDSALYLCASSLAISDRDLTGYGYTFGSGTRLTVV.